The next 4 T cell receptor beta chains were all read from a single sample in a study of blood T cell repertoires in COVID-19. Profiled with immunoSEQ multiplex PCR; TCRdb holds only in-frame clones, not every one. The data show about 140,000 clones, about 85% seen once. Sample: peripheral blood. Source of these receptors: a human donor in a cohort sampled during active COVID-19.

Details on this clone: The sample has other DNA sequences that encode this CDR3 too. This chain links TRBV7-6 with TRBJ1-3; a weak D match, TRBD1 (5 bases). Germline lookup yields CDR1 SGHVS and CDR2 FNYEAQ. The CDR3 extends over 18 amino acids. Trimming shortened V by 1 base and J by 2 bases, and 18 bases separated the two germline ends. The CDR3 here is CASSLGVGRADPGNTIYF. The CDR3 DNA reads as TGTGCCAGCAGCTTAGGGGTCGGCAGGGCGGATCCTGGAAACACCATATATTTT.

The V call is TRBV28, the J call TRBJ1-5, with D perhaps TRBD1 (5 bases). In germline, CDR1 is MDHEN, CDR2 SYDVKM. The V end was cut by 8 bases, the J end by 6 bases, with 11 bases between. The length of the CDR3 is 12 residues. CDR3 in amino acids: CASGITGQPQHF. The CDR3 bases are TGTGCCAGCGGCATAACAGGTCAGCCCCAGCATTTT.

As regards this clone: Additional DNA sequences in this sample encode the identical CDR3. The gene calls are TRBV28 and TRBJ2-7, with D possibly being TRBD1 (5 bases). The germline V gene has CDR1 MDHEN and CDR2 SYDVKM. This CDR3 spans 12 amino acids. Trimming shortened V by 6 bases and J by 4 bases, and 10 bases separated the two germline ends. This CDR3 reads CASSLDRYEQYF. The CDR3 coding sequence is TGTGCCAGCAGCCTTGACAGATACGAGCAGTACTTC.

V gene TRBV3-1 (or the pseudogene TRBV3-2) combines with J gene TRBJ2-7, with a possible D match to TRBD2 (6 bases). The CDR3 is made up of 13 amino acids. V lost 4 bases and J 0 bases, leaving 7 bases between the germline ends. CDR1 LGHDT and CDR2 YNNKEL come from the germline V gene (reference sequence). The DNA for the CDR3 is TGTGCCAGCAGCCTCGGGAGCTCCTACGAGCAGTACTTC. Its protein is CASSLGSSYEQYF.